The clone carrying this T cell receptor beta chain was picked up a small number of times. This specimen comes from a study of blood T cell repertoires in COVID-19. The wider study: Samples came from the United States, Italy and Spain, spanning acute and convalescent COVID-19. PBMCs, B-cell-depleted T cells, or T cells were the source of the cDNA or gDNA that made up the material.

Trimming removed 0 bases from V and 0 bases from J, with 8 bases in between. Germline V gene sequence: CDR1 MNHNS, CDR2 SASEGT. The CDR3 has 15 amino acids. Original handling: Amplification of reference gene primers was used by the study to estimate nucleated cell counts. Profiled with immunoSEQ multiplex PCR; TCRdb holds only in-frame clones, not every one. D and trimming come from the DNA, and the V and J calls and clone size come from that table. The table has roughly 160,000 clones, around 74% seen once; the top ten hold about 3%. This chain connects TRBV6-1 to TRBJ1-2; no firm D call. The sequence derives from a woman older than 75 with acute or convalescent COVID-19. Sequencing input: peripheral blood. The CDR3 loop is CASSEAGRPNYGYTF. The CDR3, as DNA: TGTGCCAGCAGTGAAGCAGGGAGACCTAACTATGGCTACACCTTC.